These T cell receptor beta chains were read from a single sample in a study of blood T cells in healthy people across ages. TCRdb processed the 5' RACE reads anew with MiXCR; each CDR3 protein has one entry. The table shows approximately 700,000 distinct CDR3 sequences, with roughly 32% occurring only once. Sequencing input: blood. Every receptor here comes from a woman of 80 years or more in good health. Both conserved end residues are part of each CDR3. The D gene is left open where the match is weak. Size tells how often a clone was seen (once, few, many) or the class of an expanded clone, and some rows leave it out.

D gene: TRBD2; V gene: TRBV18; J gene: TRBJ2-3; clone size: .; CDR3 length: 16; CDR3 protein: CASSPPTRGGTDTQYF; CDR3 DNA: TGTGCCAGCTCACCACCGACGCGGGGGGGCACAGATACGCAGTATTTT
D gene: TRBD2; V gene: TRBV14; J gene: TRBJ2-5; clone size: .; CDR3 length: 19; CDR3 protein: CASSQDGLAGGLRQVTQYF; CDR3 DNA: TGTGCCAGCAGCCAAGATGGATTAGCGGGGGGGCTTCGCCAAGTGACCCAGTACTTC
D gene: TRBD2; V gene: TRBV6-2/TRBV6-3; J gene: TRBJ2-1; clone size: .; CDR3 length: 14; CDR3 protein: CASSTLEGRGEQFF; CDR3 DNA: TGTGCCAGCAGCACATTGGAGGGGAGGGGTGAGCAGTTCTTC
D gene: .; V gene: TRBV6-5; J gene: TRBJ1-2; clone size: many; CDR3 length: 14; CDR3 protein: CASSFSAGDYGYTF; CDR3 DNA: TGTGCCAGCAGTTTTAGTGCAGGAGACTATGGCTACACCTTC
D gene: .; V gene: TRBV2; J gene: TRBJ2-5; clone size: few; CDR3 length: 12; CDR3 protein: CASSWGKETQYF; CDR3 DNA: TGTGCCAGCAGCTGGGGAAAGGAGACCCAGTACTTC
D gene: TRBD2; V gene: TRBV7-2; J gene: TRBJ2-3; clone size: .; CDR3 length: 16; CDR3 protein: CASSLGGRAKRDTQYF; CDR3 DNA: TGTGCCAGCAGCTTGGGAGGGAGGGCAAAAAGAGATACGCAGTATTTT
D gene: TRBD1; V gene: TRBV5-6; J gene: TRBJ1-2; clone size: .; CDR3 length: 15; CDR3 protein: CASSSMTGPPGDYTF; CDR3 DNA: TGTGCCAGCAGCTCGATGACAGGGCCACCAGGAGACTACACCTTC
D gene: .; V gene: TRBV12-3/TRBV12-4; J gene: TRBJ1-2; clone size: .; CDR3 length: 15; CDR3 protein: CPSSSGWGANYGHTF; CDR3 DNA: TGTCCCAGCAGTTCCGGGTGGGGAGCTAACTATGGCCACACCTTC
D gene: .; V gene: TRBV20-1; J gene: TRBJ1-4; clone size: many; CDR3 length: 13; CDR3 protein: CSASSGVNEKLFF; CDR3 DNA: TGCAGTGCTAGCTCGGGAGTTAATGAAAAACTGTTTTTT
D gene: TRBD1; V gene: TRBV5-1; J gene: TRBJ2-5; clone size: .; CDR3 length: 15; CDR3 protein: CVSSPGTGGWETQYF; CDR3 DNA: TGCGTCAGCAGCCCCGGGACAGGGGGCTGGGAGACCCAGTACTTC
D gene: TRBD1; V gene: TRBV5-1; J gene: TRBJ2-1; clone size: .; CDR3 length: 15; CDR3 protein: CASSLPTGDRGQEFF; CDR3 DNA: TGCGCCAGCAGCCTACCCACGGGAGACAGGGGGCAGGAGTTCTTC
D gene: .; V gene: TRBV12-3/TRBV12-4; J gene: TRBJ1-1; clone size: .; CDR3 length: 14; CDR3 protein: CASSLGWDVTEAFF; CDR3 DNA: TGTGCCAGCAGTTTAGGCTGGGACGTTACTGAAGCTTTCTTT
D gene: .; V gene: TRBV30; J gene: TRBJ1-2; clone size: .; CDR3 length: 11; CDR3 protein: CAWQNPLAYTF; CDR3 DNA: TGTGCCTGGCAAAACCCCCTGGCCTACACCTTC
D gene: .; V gene: TRBV30; J gene: TRBJ2-7; clone size: few; CDR3 length: 16; CDR3 protein: CAWSPSDRSSYNEQYF; CDR3 DNA: TGTGCCTGGAGTCCTAGCGACAGAAGCTCCTACAATGAGCAGTACTTC
D gene: TRBD1; V gene: TRBV27; J gene: TRBJ2-5; clone size: many; CDR3 length: 15; CDR3 protein: CASSLDRTYQETQYF; CDR3 DNA: TGTGCCAGCAGTTTGGACAGGACCTACCAAGAGACCCAGTACTTC
D gene: TRBD1; V gene: TRBV15; J gene: TRBJ1-1; clone size: few; CDR3 length: 13; CDR3 protein: CATSVRGGAEAFF; CDR3 DNA: TGTGCCACCAGCGTTCGAGGGGGCGCTGAAGCTTTCTTT